This T cell receptor beta chain was recorded in a study of early T cells in non-severe SARS-CoV-2 infection. The overall study: Sequencing was performed on bulk RNA from unsorted whole blood, leaving chains unpaired.

The length of the CDR3 is 15 residues. Germline V gene lookup returns CDR1 MNHEY and CDR2 SVGAGI. V lost 7 bases and J lost 0, with 13 bases in between. On this clonotype itself: The antigen remains undetermined.

Points from the study as a whole: Clonotype matching in VDJdb favored anti-spike CD8 responses and did not capture private and CD4 specificities.

The TCR library protocol was used to attach unique molecular identifiers. These identifiers were attached to individual cDNA molecules. TCRdb recomputed calls from the 5' RACE reads with MiXCR, one row per CDR3 protein. The table lists tens of thousands of distinct CDR3 sequences, about 8% of them singletons, with 9.5% to 15% in the top ten. Sample: whole blood, taken at baseline. This TCR came from an adult who was a healthcare worker with PCR-confirmed SARS-CoV-2 infection or an uninfected control (not recorded which). This chain links TRBV6-5 with TRBJ2-1; possible D gene TRBD2, 6 bases. CDR3 region: CASIKAGASYNEQFF. The CDR3 DNA is TGTGCCAGCATCAAAGCGGGTGCCTCCTACAATGAGCAGTTCTTC.